This T cell receptor beta chain was identified during a study of blood T cell repertoires in COVID-19. This clone was seen a single time. The authors' processing: Amplifying reference gene primers gave estimates of nucleated cell counts. Generated by immunoSEQ multiplex PCR, the TCRdb table keeps only in-frame clones and is missing some. From that table come the V and J calls and clone size; the DNA was used to work out D and trimming. This table has 75,000 to 95,000 clones, about 80% appearing once. Germline CDR1 is MNHEY and CDR2 is SMNVEV (reference sequence). With 2 bases clipped from V and 4 bases from J, the junction kept 11 bases outside the gene matches. There are 17 residues in the CDR3.

The sequenced sample was peripheral blood. The source is a woman between 40 and 55 years old with active or convalescent COVID-19. The V call is TRBV27, the J call TRBJ2-5; 9 positions agree with TRBD1. The chain's CDR3 is CASSLTPRGTGLETQYF. CDR3 in DNA: TGTGCCAGCAGTTTAACCCCCCGCGGGACAGGGTTAGAGACCCAGTACTTC.